This T cell receptor beta chain was documented in a study of blood T cell repertoires in COVID-19. Across the whole study: Collection of acute and convalescent COVID-19 samples took place in the United States, Italy and Spain. From T cells, B-cell-depleted T cells, or PBMCs came the material, which was cDNA or gDNA.

As handled by the study authors: Estimation of nucleated cell counts relied on the amplification of reference gene primers. Here immunoSEQ multiplex PCR was the method, and the copy in TCRdb shows in-frame clones only, minus some. V and J calls and clone size follow that table, whereas D and trimming were derived from the DNA. The sample carries around 12,000 clones, 70% to 90% recorded once. CDR3 length: 16 amino acids. CDR1 SGDLS and CDR2 YYNGEE come from the germline V gene. V lost 4 bases and J 0 bases, leaving 13 bases between the germline ends. This chain uses TRBV9 with TRBJ1-4; no definite D call. The source material was peripheral blood. The clonotype was recovered from a human donor in a cohort sampled during active COVID-19. The CDR3 here is CASSPGEFSTNEKLFF. CDR3 sequence (DNA): TGTGCCAGCAGCCCAGGCGAGTTTTCAACTAATGAAAAACTGTTTTTT.